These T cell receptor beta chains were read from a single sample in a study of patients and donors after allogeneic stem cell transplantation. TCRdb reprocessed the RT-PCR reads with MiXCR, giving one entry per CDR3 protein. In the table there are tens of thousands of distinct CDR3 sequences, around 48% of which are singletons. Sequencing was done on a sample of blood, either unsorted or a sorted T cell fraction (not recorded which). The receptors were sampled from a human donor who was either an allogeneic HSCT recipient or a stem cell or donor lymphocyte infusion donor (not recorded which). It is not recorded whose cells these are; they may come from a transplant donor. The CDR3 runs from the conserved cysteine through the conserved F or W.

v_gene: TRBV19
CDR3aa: CASSIAGKGKLPQHF

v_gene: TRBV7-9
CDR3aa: CASSLIDSNQPQHF

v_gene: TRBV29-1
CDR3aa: CSVYRGAGEKLFF

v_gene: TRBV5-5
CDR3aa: CASSGQTSNTEAFF

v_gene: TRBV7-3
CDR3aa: CASSLRGRTTGNTEAFF

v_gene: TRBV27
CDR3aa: CASSPDRVMNTEAFF

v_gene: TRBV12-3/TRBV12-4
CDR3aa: CASSLGPGQFNQPQHF

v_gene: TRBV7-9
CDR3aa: CASSQTSGSVTGELFF

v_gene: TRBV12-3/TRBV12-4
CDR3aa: CASSKLTGTDLPNEKLFF

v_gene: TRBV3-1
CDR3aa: CASSQDVRTGEGSYTF

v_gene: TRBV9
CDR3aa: CASSVALLGTDTQYF